Listed here are 18 T cell receptor beta chains from one sample, sequenced in a study of regulatory T cells in long-lasting Graves disease. Time point described: newly diagnosed GD, antithyroid drugs for less than 3 months. TCR sequences were obtained from RNA taken from PBMCs. Construction of TCR beta libraries relied on iRepertoire HTBI primers and on Arm-PCR targeting CDR3 regions. TCRdb reprocessed the multiplex PCR reads with MiXCR, giving one entry per CDR3 protein. The sample includes under 300,000 distinct CDR3 sequences, around 21% seen only once; the top ten take around 13%. The starting material was peripheral blood mononuclear cells (PBMCs), obtained at new diagnosis, from a patient treated with antithyroid drugs. These receptors were obtained from a female donor with Graves disease.

Comments on this clonotype: This likely reflects a read error, since a far larger clone is one base away. The CDR3: CATSVADSQDMQYF. The CDR3 region has the DNA TGTGCCACCAGTGTCGCGGACTCCCAAGATATGCAGTATTTT. The chain combines TRBV24-1 with TRBJ2-1; D might be TRBD2 (5 bases). Gene TRBJ2-3 matches the end of the DNA better, so the J call may be wrong. Germline loops: CDR1 KGHDR, CDR2 SFDVKD. CDR3 length equals 14 residues.

The table lists this clonotype with many counts. The J gene is TRBJ1-1, the V gene TRBV4-2; D remains unclear. The CDR3 length is 13 residues. Germline loops: CDR1 LGHNA, CDR2 YNFKEQ. Between the trimmed V and J ends, which lost 2 bases and 4 bases, there was a span of 8 bases. Here the CDR3 reads CASSQSTLTEAFF. The CDR3, as DNA: TGTGCCAGCAGCCAATCAACGCTCACTGAAGCTTTCTTT.

Concerning this clonotype itself: Just one base apart from a much larger clone, this may be a read error. This chain joins TRBV18 and TRBJ2-7, with D tentatively TRBD1 (5 bases). Germline V gene sequence: CDR1 KGHSH, CDR2 LQKENI. This CDR3 spans 13 amino acids. The CDR3 nucleotides are TGTGCCAGCTCAAGTGACAGAGTGTACGAGCAGTGCTTC. Translated: CASSSDRVYEQCF.

This clonotype appeared many times. The chain recombines TRBV30 with TRBJ1-1; D gene unclear. This CDR3 is built from 12 residues. The ends were cut back, 3 bases at V and 6 bases at J, with 11 bases in the middle. Germline values: CDR1 GTSNPN, CDR2 SVGIG (reference sequence). The CDR3 loop reads CAWSPTRAEAFF. The CDR3 nucleotides read TGTGCCTGGAGCCCCACGCGAGCTGAAGCTTTCTTT.

This clonotype was counted a few times. This chain connects TRBV2 to TRBJ2-7; TRBD2 matches 9 bases. The J segment lost 4 bases and the V segment lost 2 bases, leaving 6 bases of the junction unmatched. Germline CDR1 SNHLY, CDR2 FYNNEI. The CDR3 extends over 15 amino acids. The CDR3: CASSELRTSVYEQYF. For the CDR3, the DNA is TGTGCCAGCAGTGAATTGCGGACTAGCGTGTACGAGCAGTACTTC.

Notes on this clonotype: With only one base between it and a far larger clone, this is likely a read error. The chain joins TRBV5-1 to TRBJ1-4; D call uncertain. CDR3 length equals 15 residues. CDR1 SGHRS and CDR2 YFSETQ come from the germline V gene. The CDR3 region is CASSSSRGLNEKPFF. Written as DNA, the CDR3 is TGTGCCAGCAGCTCTTCTCGGGGTCTTAATGAAAAACCGTTTTTT.

In its sample, this clonotype was seen many times. The chain is built from TRBV7-3 and TRBJ1-2; no firm D call. The ends were cut back, 5 bases at V and 2 bases at J, with 9 bases in the middle. In germline, CDR1 is SGHTA, CDR2 FQGTGA. CDR3 size: 13 residues. The CDR3: CASSPGKNYGYTF. DNA for the CDR3: TGTGCCAGCAGCCCCGGGAAAAACTATGGCTACACCTTC.

The sample holds a few counts of this clonotype. V and J are TRBV28 and TRBJ2-1, with 11 positions matching TRBD2. Germline loops: CDR1 MDHEN, CDR2 SYDVKM. The CDR3 is made up of 14 amino acids. The V segment lost 4 bases and the J segment 6 bases; nucleotides outside the gene matches: 2. DNA of the CDR3: TGTGCCAGCAGTTATAGCGGGGGGGCCAATGAGCAGTTCTTC. Amino acid sequence: CASSYSGGANEQFF.

In its sample, this clonotype was seen many times. This rearrangement joins TRBV10-2 to TRBJ2-5, with TRBD2 matching over 8 bases. This CDR3 contains 16 residues. V gave up 6 bases and J gave up 3 bases; unmatched junction bases: 12. Germline loops: CDR1 WSHSY, CDR2 SAAADI. CDR3 sequence reads: CASRATGTSLEETQYF. The CDR3 DNA reads as TGCGCCAGCAGGGCAACCGGGACTAGTCTCGAAGAGACCCAGTACTTC.

Concerning this clonotype itself: This likely came from a read error, as a far larger clone is one base away. The V gene is TRBV3-1, the J gene TRBJ1-1; D is undetermined. CDR3 size: 14 residues. V was shortened by 6 bases and J by 4 bases, with 15 bases between the two germline ends. From germline, CDR1 is LGHDT and CDR2 YNNKEL (reference sequence). CDR3 sequence: CASSLRGLTTEAFF. Here the CDR3 DNA reads TGTGCCAGCAGTCTACGGGGTCTCACCACTGAAGCTTTCTTT.

This clonotype was counted ten times or more. J is TRBJ2-1 and V is TRBV12-3 or TRBV12-4; D assignment may be TRBD1 or TRBD2 (5 bases each). This CDR3 has 15 amino acids. V was cut by 6 bases and J by 6 bases, with 18 bases left in between. This CDR3 is CASSLEGPRANEQFF. Here the CDR3 DNA reads TGTGCCAGCAGCCTTGAGGGACCCCGGGCCAATGAGCAGTTCTTC.

CDR3 DNA: TGTGCCAGCAGCTTAGTTGGCGCGCCCCAAGAGACCCAGTACTTC. It codes for CASSLVGAPQETQYF. The chain links TRBV7-2 to TRBJ2-5; D is ambiguous. Germline values: CDR1 SGHTA, CDR2 FQGNSA. The ends were cut back, 1 base at V and 1 base at J, with 10 bases in the middle. This CDR3 spans 15 amino acids.

In this sample, this clonotype turned up many times. The gene calls are TRBV4-3 and TRBJ2-3; TRBD2 agrees at 11 bases. The CDR3 contains 16 residues. CDR1 LGHNA and CDR2 YSLEER come from the germline V gene. Trimming cost V 1 base and J 4 bases; bases outside gene matches: 4. This CDR3 reads CASSQASGGFADTQYF. CDR3 DNA: TGCGCCAGCAGCCAAGCTAGCGGGGGGTTTGCAGATACGCAGTATTTT.

This clonotype appeared many times. The chain recombines TRBV6-2 or TRBV6-3 with TRBJ2-3; maybe TRBD1 (7 bases). The CDR3 covers 14 residues. Per germline, CDR1 MNHEY and CDR2 SVGEGT. V was cut by 6 bases and J by 7 bases, with 17 bases left in between. The CDR3 loop reads CASSYGQEGNTQYF. The DNA of the CDR3 is TGTGCCAGCAGCTATGGACAGGAGGGGAATACGCAGTATTTT.

As concerns this clonotype: This sequence may be a read error, since a much larger clone differs from it by one base. The rearrangement links TRBV3-1 to TRBJ2-3, with TRBD2 identical over 8 bases. The end of the DNA fits TRBJ2-5 better, so the J call may be wrong. CDR3 size: 15 residues. Germline V gene lookup returns CDR1 LGHDT and CDR2 YNNKEL (reference sequence). CDR3 residues: CASSQGSGGQGTQYF. For the CDR3, the DNA is TGTGCCAGCAGCCAAGGATCGGGGGGGCAAGGGACCCAGTACTTC.

This clonotype was seen a few times. The rearrangement uses TRBV19 and TRBJ2-6; 7 bases match TRBD1. Trimming took 9 bases from V and 0 from J; bases not matched to a gene: 5. Germline CDR1 reads LNHDA; CDR2 reads SQIVND (reference sequence). CDR3 length equals 15 residues. CDR3 sequence reads: CASRDSPSGANVLTF. The CDR3 region has the DNA TGTGCCAGCCGGGACAGCCCCTCTGGGGCCAACGTCCTGACTTTC.

This clonotype appeared many times. The chain recombines TRBV20-1 with TRBJ2-7; perhaps TRBD1 as D (6 bases). This CDR3 has 13 residues. V was shortened by 7 bases and J by 4 bases, with 17 bases between the two germline ends. CDR1 and CDR2 from the germline V gene are DFQATT and SNEGSKA (reference sequence). CDR3 loop: CSVKGEVGYEQYF. The CDR3 DNA is TGCAGTGTGAAGGGGGAAGTCGGGTACGAGCAGTACTTC.

A remark on this clonotype: It differs at one base from a far larger clone, so likely a read error. J is TRBJ2-5 and V is TRBV7-2; D remains ambiguous. CDR1 SGHTA and CDR2 FQGNSA come from the germline V gene. This CDR3 has 11 amino acids. The CDR3 spells CASGLSETQYF. In nucleotides, the CDR3 is TGTGCCAGCGGCTTAAGCGAGACCCAGTACTTC. Full variable domain (rest looked up from reference TRBV7-2 and TRBJ2-5): GAGVSQSPSNKVTEKGKDVELRCDPISGHTALYWYRQSLGQGLEFLIYFQGNSAPDKSGLPSDRFSAERTGGSVSTLTIQRTQQEDSAVYLCASGLSETQYFGPGTRLLVL.